This TCR beta chain was recovered during a study of T cell changes during pregnancy in multiple sclerosis. The protocol was immunoSEQ multiplex PCR, while the TCRdb copy is restricted to in-frame clones and leaves out a portion. The repertoire consists of tens of thousands of clones, with about 89% occurring once and the leading ten covering roughly 0.58%. The TCR comes from a female donor with multiple sclerosis, enrolled in a pregnancy study. This specimen consisted of CD4+ T cells from peripheral blood mononuclear cells, obtained in the first trimester of pregnancy.

As DNA, the CDR3 is TGTGCCATCAGTGAGGTCCCAGGGCTGAACACTGAAGCTTTCTTT. It is translated as CAISEVPGLNTEAFF. The chain links TRBV10-3 to TRBJ1-1, with D perhaps matching TRBD1 (5 bases). Germline CDR1 is ENHRY and CDR2 is SYGVKD. The CDR3 is made up of 15 amino acids. V dropped 2 bases and J dropped 0 bases, with 10 bases sitting between them.